The 18 T cell receptor beta chains presented below share a single source sample, sequenced in a study of T cell repertoires in cytomegalovirus infection. TCRdb reprocessed the reads with MiXCR, giving one entry per CDR3 protein. The sample carries just over 150,000 distinct CDR3 sequences, 23% recorded once. The sample comprised PBMCs. These receptors all stem from a human donor in good health (CMV status not recorded). Some clones in this sample may be carry-over from other donors' samples.

This clonotype has a handful of counts. This chain links TRBV6-6 with TRBJ2-1; 7 bases are a match to TRBD2. Germline-derived CDR1 and CDR2 are MNHNY and SVGAGI (reference sequence). The length of the CDR3 is 14 residues. After removal of 2 bases from V and 6 bases from J, the junction contained 4 bases not matched to a gene. CDR3 residues: CASSYGGSPNEQFF. In DNA, the CDR3 is TGTGCCAGCAGTTACGGCGGGAGCCCCAATGAGCAGTTCTTC.

The V call is TRBV7-9, the J call TRBJ2-7, with D uncertain. V was clipped by 4 bases and J by 7 bases, with 17 bases between them. Germline lookup yields CDR1 SEHNR and CDR2 FQNEAQ (reference sequence). There are 14 residues in the CDR3. The DNA of the CDR3 is TGTGCCAGCAGCTCCCTCGCGGTAGGTGGAGAGCAGTACTTC. Protein: CASSSLAVGGEQYF.

J is TRBJ2-3 and V is TRBV5-4; D is tentatively TRBD1 or TRBD2 (5 bases each). This CDR3 comprises 16 residues. V lost 0 bases to trimming and J lost 6 bases, with 17 bases between them. The germline V gene has CDR1 SGHNT and CDR2 YYREEE (reference sequence). In DNA, the CDR3 is TGTGCCAGCAGCTTGGCCGAGGGTGGGGACCTCGATACGCAGTATTTT. Translation gives CASSLAEGGDLDTQYF.

This clonotype occurred a few times. The V gene is TRBV18, the J gene TRBJ1-5; 10 nucleotides match TRBD1. Unmatched junction bases numbered 4, after V lost 4 bases and J lost 4 bases. This CDR3 is built from 15 residues. Germline lookup yields CDR1 KGHSH and CDR2 LQKENI. The CDR3 region is CASSHDRGQNQPQHF. The DNA for the CDR3 is TGTGCCAGCTCACATGACAGGGGGCAGAATCAGCCCCAGCATTTT.

In this sample, this clonotype turned up a few times. The chain is built from TRBV5-6 and TRBJ2-1; D is unclear. The CDR3 runs 16 residues. V was clipped by 0 bases and J by 0 bases, with 10 bases between them. Looked up from germline, CDR1 is SGHDT and CDR2 is YYEEEE. CDR3 in DNA: TGTGCCAGCAGCTTGGGGGCGAGGAGCTCCTACAATGAGCAGTTCTTC. This codes for CASSLGARSSYNEQFF.

The chain is built from TRBV5-4 and TRBJ2-1, with no clear D. The length of the CDR3 is 20 residues. The germline V gene encodes CDR1 SGHNT and CDR2 YYREEE (reference sequence). The V end lost 3 bases, the J end lost 4 bases, and 29 bases lay between the germline ends. Written as DNA, the CDR3 is TGTGCCAGCAGCTCTCGTAAGTCTGGGCCCCAGGCCGGTGTTTACAATGAGCAGTTCTTC. Encoded protein: CASSSRKSGPQAGVYNEQFF.

The table lists this clonotype with a few counts. This rearrangement joins TRBV18 to TRBJ2-1; 8 bases agree with TRBD2. With V trimmed by 0 bases and J by 0 bases, 4 bases remained unmatched. This CDR3 contains 17 residues. The germline gives CDR1 KGHSH, CDR2 LQKENI. The CDR3 DNA sequence: TGTGCCAGCTCACCACCACGACTAGCGAGCTCCTACAATGAGCAGTTCTTC. Amino acid sequence: CASSPPRLASSYNEQFF. The full variable domain, its missing parts supplied by reference TRBV18 and TRBJ2-1, is NAGVMQNPRHLVRRRGQEARLRCSPMKGHSHVYWYRQLPEEGLKFMVYLQKENIIDESGMPKERFSAEFPKEGPSILRIQQVVRGDSAAYFCASSPPRLASSYNEQFFGPGTRLTVL.

The chain is built from TRBV20-1 and TRBJ2-1, with D uncertain. The CDR3 totals 11 residues. Trimming stripped 5 bases from V and 5 bases from J, with 7 bases between. Germline V CDR1 and CDR2: DFQATT, SNEGSKA (reference sequence). CDR3 residues: CSALDHNEQFF. As DNA, the CDR3 is TGCAGTGCTTTGGACCACAATGAGCAGTTCTTC.

The chain employs TRBV14 and TRBJ2-3; no reliable D call. Per germline, CDR1 SGHDN and CDR2 FVKESK. Trimming removed 2 bases from V and 5 bases from J, with 2 bases in between. This CDR3 spans 11 amino acids. The CDR3 loop is CASSQLDTQYF. In DNA form, the CDR3 reads TGTGCCAGCAGCCAATTAGATACGCAGTATTTT. Variable domain in full (rest from reference TRBV14 and TRBJ2-3): EAGVTQFPSHSVIEKGQTVTLRCDPISGHDNLYWYRRVMGKEIKFLLHFVKESKQDESGMPNNRFLAERTGGTYSTLKVQPAELEDSGVYFCASSQLDTQYFGPGTRLTVL.

On this clonotype itself: Its ends do not fully match the called genes, so a read error is possible. This rearrangement joins TRBV7-3 to TRBJ2-5; possibly TRBD1 for D (6 bases). Germline V CDR1 and CDR2: SGHTA, FQGTGA. This CDR3 has 14 residues. CDR3 nucleotide sequence: TGTGCCAGCAGCACCCACGGACAGAAAGAGAACCAGTACTTC. Residues: CASSTHGQKENQYF.

This clonotype was observed a handful of times. This rearrangement joins TRBV30 to TRBJ2-1, with D perhaps matching TRBD1 or TRBD2 (5 bases each). The CDR3 consists of 18 residues. CDR1 and CDR2 (germline): GTSNPN, SVGIG (reference sequence). V lost 2 bases, J lost 1 base, and 21 bases lay in between. For the CDR3, the DNA is TGTGCCTGGAGTTACTCGGGACGGGGACGGTTATCCTACAATGAGCAGTTCTTC. Translation: CAWSYSGRGRLSYNEQFF.

Notes on this clonotype: A read error is possible here, since a much larger clone lies one base away. J is TRBJ2-5 and V is TRBV7-2; D is unresolved. Trimming shortened V by 8 bases and J by 2 bases, and 12 bases separated the two germline ends. The CDR3 is 13 residues long. Germline V CDR1 and CDR2: SGHTA, FQGNSA. Here the CDR3 DNA reads TGTGCCAGCGGAGCCGGACGACAAGAGACCCAGTACTTC. It encodes CASGAGRQETQYF.

The chain has TRBV2 and TRBJ2-1; 9 bases map to TRBD2. V gave up 7 bases and J gave up 8 bases; unmatched junction bases: 9. CDR1 is SNHLY, CDR2 FYNNEI, per germline. The length of the CDR3 is 14 residues. This chain's CDR3 is CASMRRGGPHEQFF. CDR3 DNA: TGTGCCAGCATGAGGCGGGGGGGGCCGCATGAGCAGTTCTTC.

In regard to this clonotype: The germline gene is not matched at one end of the junction; a read error may be the cause. V usage is TRBV10-2 and J usage is TRBJ2-5, with D possibly TRBD1 on 5 matching bases. The CDR3 spans 11 residues. The germline gives CDR1 WSHSY, CDR2 SAAADI. CDR3 region: CTSSAGETQYF. The CDR3 region has the DNA TGCACCAGCAGCGCAGGGGAGACCCAGTACTTC.

This clonotype was counted ten times or more. This chain joins TRBV28 and TRBJ2-5; TRBD1 is a possible D gene (6 bases). Trimming took 6 bases from V and 1 from J, leaving 9 bases between them. In germline, CDR1 is MDHEN, CDR2 SYDVKM. The CDR3 loop spans 13 amino acids. Here the CDR3 reads CASSSTGQETQYF. DNA of the CDR3: TGTGCCAGCAGCTCGACAGGCCAAGAGACCCAGTACTTC.

In this sample, this clonotype turned up a few times. The V gene is TRBV7-2, the J gene TRBJ2-1; no reliable D call. CDR3 size: 15 residues. Germline V gene lookup returns CDR1 SGHTA and CDR2 FQGNSA. The V gene lost 5 bases and the J gene lost 8 bases, with 19 bases spanning the gap. The CDR3 region has the DNA TGTGCCAGCAGCCATAGTAACCTCTTTATCTATGAGCAGTTCTTC. This translates into CASSHSNLFIYEQFF.

This clonotype has more than one count but fewer than ten. The gene calls are TRBV20-1 and TRBJ2-5, with 12 bases aligning to TRBD2. This CDR3 has 15 residues. The V gene's germline CDR1 is DFQATT and CDR2 SNEGSKA (reference sequence). V was pared by 2 bases and J by 5 bases, with 6 bases of the junction left unmatched. The CDR3 here is CSARPTSGGFETQYF. CDR3 in DNA: TGCAGTGCTAGACCTACTAGCGGGGGGTTTGAGACCCAGTACTTC.

The chain joins TRBV7-2 to TRBJ2-1, with 11 bases that match TRBD2. Germline assignment: CDR1 SGHTA and CDR2 FQGNSA. The CDR3 sequence is 15 residues long. The J segment lost 7 bases and the V segment lost 5 bases, leaving 7 bases of the junction unmatched. CDR3 nucleotide sequence: TGTGCCAGCAGCGTTAGCGGGGGGGGATATAATGAGCAGTTCTTC. Translated, it gives CASSVSGGGYNEQFF.